The clone carrying this TCR beta chain occurred many times. What it binds is unknown. Germline-derived CDR1 and CDR2 are SQVTM and ANQGSEA. The CDR3 is 13 amino acids. Trimming cost V 4 bases and J 0 bases, with 9 bases left between them. From RNA transcripts, TCR beta CDR3 regions were amplified. During a first-round RT-PCR of the TCR CDR3, the HTBI primer set was used. MiXCR, run by TCRdb on the multiplex PCR reads, gives a single entry per CDR3 protein. Altogether hundreds of thousands of distinct CDR3 sequences are present, about 15% being singletons, with the ten largest covering approximately 13%. This entry is derived from a study of T cells in Graves' hyperthyroidism and ophthalmopathy. Study-wide findings and caveats: Most clonotypes expanded in the thyroid (above 0.001) were also present in blood. Ophthalmopathy was identified by the model a median roughly six months ahead of onset.

The sequence came from a woman in her forties or fifties with Graves' ophthalmopathy. What was sequenced was blood. V usage is TRBV29-1 and J usage is TRBJ1-1, with no clear D. The CDR3 sequence: CSVVEGLNTEAFF. The CDR3, as DNA: TGCAGCGTTGTGGAGGGTCTGAACACTGAAGCTTTCTTT.